The clone carrying this T cell receptor beta chain was seen a few times. Antigen specificity is unknown. TCRdb processed the 5' RACE reads anew with MiXCR; each CDR3 protein has one entry. This repertoire shows some 200,000 distinct CDR3 sequences, 11% found once; its top ten account for roughly a third. The sample originates from a study of T cells after yellow fever vaccination. Whole-study results and caveats: The CD4 compartment and the CD8 compartment contained a small share of clonotypes in common. Reappearance after the booster was observed for most primary-vaccination clones (96% CD4, about 86% CD8).

V lost 4 bases to trimming and J lost 4 bases, with 12 bases between them. The CDR3 has 14 residues. Looked up from germline, CDR1 is LGHNA and CDR2 is YSLEER. This material consisted of CD8+ T cells sorted from PBMCs, taken 15 days after the yellow fever booster vaccination. The receptor was isolated from a man aged 18 to 30 who received the YFV17D yellow fever vaccine. The chain links TRBV4-3 to TRBJ2-3; D unresolved. Here the CDR3 reads CASSPSPGPDTQYF. The CDR3 DNA reads as TGCGCCAGCAGCCCCTCGCCCGGACCAGATACGCAGTATTTT.